Listed below are T cell receptor beta chains from one sample, sequenced in a study of beta chain features in type 1 diabetes. Only in-frame clones appear in the TCRdb table, and some are missing; sequencing was by immunoSEQ multiplex PCR. The sample consists of hundreds of thousands of clones, roughly 12% of them appearing once. Sequenced material: naive CD4+ T cells from blood. All receptors derive from a man aged 18 to 29 with type 1 diabetes. The conserved cysteine and the conserved F or W are not part of the CDR3 here.

>TRBV11-1|TRBJ2-7
ASSPTSYEQY
>TRBV4-1|TRBJ1-5
ASSHVGQGDNQPQH
>TRBV5-1|TRBJ2-1
ASSLVPGEQF
>TRBV6-1|TRBJ1-5
ASSEASSSRTQPQH
>TRBV7-9|TRBJ2-3
ASSFPDRSDTQY
>TRBV2|TRBJ1-4
ASSEEGYEKLF
>TRBV4-1|TRBJ2-7
ASSPVPNQVDEQY
>TRBV7-2|TRBJ2-1
ASRVRGYREQF
>TRBV2|TRBJ2-2
ASSGGTTNTGELF
>TRBV5-4|TRBJ2-1
ASSLGTGDYNEQF
>TRBV4-1|TRBJ1-5
ASSQLRGEPQH
>TRBV25-1|TRBJ2-3
ASSESVDTQY
>TRBV5-1|TRBJ2-1
ASSHGGPSWNEQF
>TRBV7-3|TRBJ1-4
ASSKQGVVEKLF
>TRBV7-8|TRBJ2-2
ASSLAPQGNTGELF
>TRBV28|TRBJ2-7
ASSLAGGTDEQY
>TRBV6-6|TRBJ2-5
ASSFSPGQETQY
>TRBV14|TRBJ1-4
ASSQMPGFNEKLF
>TRBV14|TRBJ2-1
ASSQEWPFDYNEQF
>TRBV19|TRBJ2-7
ASSLHLSSSYEQY
>TRBV7-3|TRBJ2-5
ASSLNGEAETQY
>TRBV10-3|TRBJ1-6
AISESKGQGNSPLH
>TRBV30|TRBJ1-2
AWSVQELYGYT
>TRBV12-5|TRBJ2-4
ASGLVTPLGDIQY
>TRBV15|TRBJ2-3
ATSRVEGLVTDTQY
>TRBV30|TRBJ1-2
AWSSTPQGADGYT
>TRBV28|TRBJ2-1
ASTLAGDYNEQF
>TRBV7-9|TRBJ1-1
ASSSDTGNTEAF
>TRBV9|TRBJ2-3
ASSGSSTDTQY